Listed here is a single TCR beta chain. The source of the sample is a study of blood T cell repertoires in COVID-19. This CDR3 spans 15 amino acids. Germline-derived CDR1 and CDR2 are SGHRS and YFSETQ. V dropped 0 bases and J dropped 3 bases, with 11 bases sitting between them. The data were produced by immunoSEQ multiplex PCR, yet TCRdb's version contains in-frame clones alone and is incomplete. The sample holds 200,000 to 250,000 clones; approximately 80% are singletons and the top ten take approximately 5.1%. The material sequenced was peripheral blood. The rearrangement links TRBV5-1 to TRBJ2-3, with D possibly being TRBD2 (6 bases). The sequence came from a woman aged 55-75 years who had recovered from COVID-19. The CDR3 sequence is CASSLEGAGTDTQYF. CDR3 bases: TGCGCCAGCAGCTTGGAGGGCGCGGGGACAGATACGCAGTATTTT.